This passage covers 17 T cell receptor beta chains from one sample sequenced in a study of blood T cells in healthy people across ages. Sample-barcoded 5' priming and a J-beta primer mix drove a second PCR of roughly 7 to 11 cycles. One entry per CDR3 protein, called by TCRdb with MiXCR from the 5' RACE reads. The repertoire holds approximately 670,000 distinct CDR3 sequences, with 40% to 45% as singletons. The sample comprised blood. The source is a man older than 75 in good health.

The chain links TRBV7-3 to TRBJ2-2, with D hard to call. V dropped 5 bases and J dropped 4 bases, with 11 bases sitting between them. The germline V gene encodes CDR1 SGHTA and CDR2 FQGTGA. The CDR3 is 14 amino acids. This chain's CDR3 is CASSPRSLTGELFF. The CDR3, as DNA: TGTGCCAGCAGCCCGAGGTCCCTCACCGGGGAGCTGTTTTTT.

The V and J genes are TRBV30 and TRBJ2-5, with D possibly TRBD2 on 6 matching bases. This CDR3 is built from 13 residues. Trimming shortened V by 0 bases and J by 5 bases, and 10 bases separated the two germline ends. Germline CDR1 GTSNPN, CDR2 SVGIG (reference sequence). The CDR3, as DNA: TGTGCCTGGAGTGTCCGGGAGCGGGAGACCCAGTACTTC. Translated, it gives CAWSVRERETQYF.

The rearrangement uses TRBV24-1 and TRBJ2-3, with 9 bases that match TRBD2. Unmatched junction bases numbered 12, after V lost 10 bases and J lost 5 bases. Germline assignment: CDR1 KGHDR and CDR2 SFDVKD. The CDR3 has 15 residues. The CDR3 loop reads CATNSGSTGVDTQYF. The CDR3 DNA reads TGTGCCACTAATAGCGGGAGCACGGGGGTAGATACGCAGTATTTT.

This clonotype came up many times. The junction shows a germline mismatch at one end, possibly a read error. The V gene is TRBV12-3 or TRBV12-4, the J gene TRBJ2-5; TRBD1 is a possible D gene (6 bases). The CDR3 runs to 12 residues. CDR3 in amino acids: CASSGGPPTRYF. The CDR3 DNA is TGTGCCAGCAGTGGGGGCCCACCTACCCGGTACTTC.

This clonotype was seen more than once but under ten times. CDR3 in amino acids: CASTTGAYGYTF. As DNA, the CDR3 is TGTGCCAGCACCACGGGGGCCTATGGCTACACCTTC. The rearrangement uses TRBV6-2 or TRBV6-3 and TRBJ1-2, with D possibly being TRBD1 (6 bases). The CDR3 covers 12 residues. V lost 7 bases to trimming and J lost 4 bases, with 10 bases between them. CDR1 and CDR2 from the germline V gene are MNHEY and SVGEGT.

Only a few counts were recorded for this clonotype. The junction departs from germline at one end; a sequencing error may be responsible. The chain has TRBV6-2 or TRBV6-3 and TRBJ2-1; no firm D call. Germline assignment: CDR1 MNHEY and CDR2 SVGEGT. This CDR3 comprises 13 residues. CDR3 amino acids: CVSSFDSYNEQFF. The CDR3 DNA is TGTGTCAGCAGTTTTGACTCCTACAATGAGCAGTTCTTC.

Remarks on this clonotype: This clone may be a read error of a much larger clone one base away. The gene calls are TRBV4-1 and TRBJ2-5; 14 positions match TRBD2. The DNA end lines up better with TRBJ2-7; the J call may be wrong. There are 18 residues in the CDR3. Germline values: CDR1 MGHRA, CDR2 YSYEKL. DNA for the CDR3: TGCGCCAGCAGCCAAAGCCCAACCGGGACTAGCGGGGGCTACGAGCAGTACTTC. Amino acids: CASSQSPTGTSGGYEQYF.

The chain employs TRBV6-2 or TRBV6-3 and TRBJ1-1; 7 positions agree with TRBD1. Germline trimming cut 5 bases from V and 0 bases from J; bases unmatched to any gene: 9. Germline loops: CDR1 MNHEY, CDR2 SVGEGT. The CDR3 covers 16 residues. The chain's CDR3 is CASSPDRVIMNTEAFF. The CDR3 DNA reads TGTGCCAGCAGTCCCGACAGGGTCATCATGAACACTGAAGCTTTCTTT.

The gene calls are TRBV20-1 and TRBJ2-1; D ambiguous. V lost 3 bases and J 6 bases, leaving 18 bases between the germline ends. Germline CDR1 reads DFQATT; CDR2 reads SNEGSKA (reference sequence). There are 15 residues in the CDR3. The CDR3 bases are TGCAGTGCTAGGGGTCGTGAAGTGTTGGCCAATGAGCAGTTCTTC. As protein: CSARGREVLANEQFF.

This clonotype was observed at least ten times. This chain uses TRBV2 with TRBJ2-1; no clear D gene. Trimming removed 2 bases at V and 2 bases at J, with 7 bases between. The CDR3 has 14 residues. CDR1 and CDR2 from the germline V gene are SNHLY and FYNNEI. CDR3 region: CASSELVPYNEQFF. The CDR3 nucleotides read TGTGCCAGCAGTGAACTGGTACCCTACAATGAGCAGTTCTTC. The full variable domain, in which reference TRBV2 and TRBJ2-1 provide the parts outside the CDR3, is EPEVTQTPSHQVTQMGQEVILRCVPISNHLYFYWYRQILGQKVEFLVSFYNNEISEKSEIFDDQFSVERPDGSNFTLKIRSTKLEDSAMYFCASSELVPYNEQFFGPGTRLTVL.

The gene calls are TRBV18 and TRBJ1-3; perhaps TRBD1 as D (5 bases). Germline lookup yields CDR1 KGHSH and CDR2 LQKENI. This CDR3 has 14 amino acids. The V gene lost 5 bases and the J gene lost 2 bases, with 10 bases spanning the gap. DNA of the CDR3: TGTGCCAGCTCAGCAGGACAAACTGGAAACACCATATATTTT. Translating it yields CASSAGQTGNTIYF.

This clonotype was found many times. The chain joins TRBV29-1 to TRBJ2-7; 12 bases line up with TRBD1. There are 13 residues in the CDR3. Per germline, CDR1 SQVTM and CDR2 ANQGSEA. V gave up 8 bases and J gave up 5 bases; unmatched junction bases: 7. This chain's CDR3 is CSPLGQGAHEQYF. Written as DNA, the CDR3 is TGCAGCCCATTGGGACAGGGGGCACACGAGCAGTACTTC.

This clonotype has only a few counts. The rearrangement links TRBV9 to TRBJ2-1, with 8 bases aligning to TRBD1. The germline gives CDR1 SGDLS, CDR2 YYNGEE. The CDR3 covers 13 residues. The J segment lost 8 bases and the V segment lost 4 bases, leaving 5 bases of the junction unmatched. The CDR3 spells CASSPSGGHEQFF. The CDR3 coding sequence is TGTGCCAGCAGCCCCTCAGGGGGCCATGAGCAGTTCTTC.

This clonotype came up a few times. This sequence joins TRBV6-5 and TRBJ2-3; TRBD1 is a possible D gene (6 bases). The CDR3 spans 15 residues. Between the trimmed V and J ends, which lost 6 bases and 2 bases, there was a span of 15 bases. The germline CDR1 and CDR2 sequences are MNHEY and SVGAGI. Here the CDR3 DNA reads TGTGCCAGCAGGCCCCAGGGACACCTCACAGATACGCAGTATTTT. The encoded protein is CASRPQGHLTDTQYF.

A single count supports this clonotype. V gene TRBV6-1 combines with J gene TRBJ2-7, with a possible D match to TRBD2 (5 bases). The DNA end is a closer match to TRBJ2-5, so the J assignment may be wrong. Per the germline V gene, CDR1 is MNHNS and CDR2 is SASEGT. CDR3 size: 15 residues. The DNA of the CDR3 is TGTGCCAGCACCCCTAGCCGGCTAGTTATAGAGACCCAGTACTTC. Translation: CASTPSRLVIETQYF.

The J gene is TRBJ2-7, the V gene TRBV7-2; unclear D gene. The CDR3 loop spans 14 amino acids. CDR1 and CDR2 from the germline V gene are SGHTA and FQGNSA. The germline V and J ends were trimmed by 3 bases and 4 bases, with 13 bases remaining between them. This CDR3 reads CASSFGGQLYEQYF. The CDR3 bases are TGTGCCAGCAGCTTCGGCGGCCAATTGTACGAGCAGTACTTC.

This clonotype has only a few counts. This chain connects TRBV4-2 to TRBJ2-3; no reliable D call. CDR1 and CDR2 (germline): LGHNA, YNFKEQ. This CDR3 spans 15 amino acids. Trimming took off 4 bases at V and 5 bases at J, with 16 bases between the two ends. The CDR3: CASSLLPLGVDTQYF. The CDR3 bases are TGTGCCAGCAGCCTACTACCTTTGGGTGTAGATACGCAGTATTTT.